This TCR beta chain is drawn from a study of blood T cell repertoires in COVID-19. In the study overall: The study drew acute and convalescent COVID-19 samples from the United States, Italy and Spain.

This clone was seen a single time. Authors' data handling: Reference gene primer amplification gave estimated nucleated cell counts. Assay used: immunoSEQ multiplex PCR; TCRdb lists only in-frame clones, some missing. V, J and clone size were drawn from that table, and D and trimming were deduced from the DNA. Of about 140,000 clones in the sample, about 80% were seen once. Germline assignment: CDR1 SGHTA and CDR2 FQGNSA. The CDR3 consists of 17 residues. Trimming took 3 bases from V and 2 from J; bases not matched to a gene: 9. The V gene is TRBV7-2, the J gene TRBJ2-5; the match to TRBD2 covers 10 bases. Specimen: peripheral blood. The sequence was obtained from a human donor in a cohort sampled during active COVID-19. DNA for the CDR3: TGTGCCAGCAGCTTTCATTCGGGACTAGCGTGGCAAGAGACCCAGTACTTC. Protein sequence: CASSFHSGLAWQETQYF. The full variable domain, completed using reference TRBV7-2 and TRBJ2-5, is GAGVSQSPSNKVTEKGKDVELRCDPISGHTALYWYRQSLGQGLEFLIYFQGNSAPDKSGLPSDRFSAERTGGSVSTLTIQRTQQEDSAVYLCASSFHSGLAWQETQYFGPGTRLLVL.